This TCR beta chain was documented in a study of T-cell reconstitution after alpha-beta-depleted transplantation in children. Unique molecular identifiers were incorporated during preparation of the TCRbeta library. TCRdb itself ran the PCR reads through MiXCR, one entry per CDR3 protein. This sample yields around 360,000 distinct CDR3 sequences, of which 10% are seen a single time; around 2.3% belongs to the top ten. The CDR3 sequence is 16 residues long. Germline trimming cut 2 bases from V and 3 bases from J; bases unmatched to any gene: 5. The V gene's germline CDR1 is MDHEN and CDR2 SYDVKM. The TCR was taken from a human donor who donated a stem cell graft to a child with acute lymphoblastic leukemia. This chain joins TRBV28 and TRBJ2-5; 11 nucleotides line up with TRBD2. The sequenced sample was PBMCs from the stem cell graft donor, obtained from the stem cell graft. CDR3 coding DNA: TGTGCCAGCAGTTTACCCCCGGGACTAGCGGAAGAGACCCAGTACTTC. Its translation: CASSLPPGLAEETQYF.